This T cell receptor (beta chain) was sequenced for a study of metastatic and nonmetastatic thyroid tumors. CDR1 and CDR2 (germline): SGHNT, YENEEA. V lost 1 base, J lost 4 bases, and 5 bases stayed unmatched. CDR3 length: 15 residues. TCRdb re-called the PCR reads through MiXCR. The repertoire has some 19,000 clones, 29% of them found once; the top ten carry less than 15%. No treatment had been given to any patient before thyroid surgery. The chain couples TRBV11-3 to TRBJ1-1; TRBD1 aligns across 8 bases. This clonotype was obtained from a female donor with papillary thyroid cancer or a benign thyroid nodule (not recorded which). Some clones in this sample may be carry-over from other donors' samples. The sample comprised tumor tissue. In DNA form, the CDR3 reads TGTGCCAGCAGCTTAGGACAGGGGTCGGGCACTGAAGCTTTCTTT. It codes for CASSLGQGSGTEAFF.